This TCR beta chain stems from a study of blood T cells in healthy people across ages. Remarks on this clonotype: Its specificity is not known.

Peripheral blood samples of 9 to 10 milliliters were drawn from each donor. General observations from the study: There were more naive CD4+ cells and higher diversity in long-lived donors than in aged donors. TCR beta diversity correlated strongly with naive T cell percentage.

The germline CDR1 and CDR2 sequences are MNHEY and SVGAGI. The CDR3 loop spans 17 amino acids. The V segment lost 0 bases and the J segment 3 bases; nucleotides outside the gene matches: 8. A second PCR, run for about 7 to 11 cycles, used a sample-barcoded 5' primer plus a J-beta primer mix. There were at least 3 million CDR3-containing paired-end reads obtained from each sample. TCRdb redid the calling of the 5' RACE reads with MiXCR, one entry per CDR3 protein. The sample contains 790,000 or so distinct CDR3 sequences, roughly 56% of which appear only once. The sequenced material came from blood. J is TRBJ2-1 and V is TRBV6-5, with TRBD2 matching 7 bases. The TCR sequence derives from a man in his forties in good health. CDR3 protein: CASSYSLRRELYNEQFF. The CDR3 bases are TGTGCCAGCAGTTACTCCTTACGGCGGGAGCTCTACAATGAGCAGTTCTTC.